The entry that follows covers one TCR beta chain sequence. Its antigen is unknown. Base qualities are not provided; no much larger clone lies one nucleotide away. This sample stems from a study of cytomegalovirus exposure and HLA in healthy donors (dated by TCRdb to about 2017). As for the study more broadly: A later analysis indicated that the 130 or so validation repertoires were generated on the platform also employed for the roughly 650 repertoires of the first cohort. Besides the first cohort of 666 subjects, a separate validation cohort made up of roughly 120 different subjects was used. The study aimed to test whether signatures of past pathogen exposure could be identified by cataloging public T cell receptors. The study combined high-throughput TCR immunosequencing, statistical association of individual TCRs with disease status, and machine learning to predict cytomegalovirus infection status. Paper-wide results and their limitations: In both the original and validation cohorts, the classifier was reported to diagnose cytomegalovirus status with high specificity and sensitivity. A total of about 150 TCR beta chains were listed by the study as associated with cytomegalovirus. A later analysis found that TCRs clustered in the first cohort also tended to co-occur in the 95 to 150 validation repertoires, with 94% of cluster scores above 0. All 120 or so repertoires were used to score co-occurrence in the validation cohort in a later analysis, because that analysis had no HLA typing for the cohort. Most TCR sequences were seen in very few donors, while some public TCRs were found in many individuals. It was suggested by the authors that the approach could potentially be generalized to other disease states and immunological phenotypes. Three of the identified cytomegalovirus-associated TCR beta chains were confirmed in vitro to be specific for cytomegalovirus antigens.

The donors belonged to the validation cohort of over a hundred subjects, which was separate from the roughly 680-subject first cohort. The library was made by the immunoSEQ multiplex PCR assay. The paper's data handling went like this. A statistical classification framework was built for diagnosing cytomegalovirus status from the catalog of TCR beta chain sequences. TCRdb retrieved this table from immuneACCESS and kept in-frame rearrangements only. Not all clones are present; in checked studies, unresolved V genes account for under half, and no reason is known for the remainder. V and J calls and clone size follow that table, whereas D and trimming were derived from the DNA. The sample profile shows fewer than 75,000 clones; approximately 94% of them were found once. The ten largest account for approximately 2.1% of the sample. Inclusive of the bounding cysteine and phenylalanine, the CDR3 is 17 residues long. The entry retains the CDR3 DNA only, 51 bases that are in frame from base 1. The V end gives up 4 bases and the J end 2 bases, leaving 9 bases in the junction not matched to a gene. Reading the germline V gene gives CDR1 SGDLS and CDR2 YYNGEE.

The receptor's source is a woman younger than 35 in good health and CMV-seropositive. The sample was PBMCs. The sequence links TRBV9 to TRBJ2-2, and TRBD2 matches 9 of the central bases. The encoded CDR3 is CASSQPSSGGNTGELFF. The sequenced DNA is TGTGCCAGCAGCCAACCCAGTAGCGGGGGCAACACCGGGGAGCTGTTTTTT.